The 12 T cell receptor beta chains listed next were all sequenced from one sample in a study of cytomegalovirus exposure and HLA in healthy donors. Sequenced by immunoSEQ multiplex PCR; TCRdb stores in-frame clones only, minus some. This sample yields over 150,000 clones, of which 95% to 96% are seen a single time; roughly 1% belongs to the top ten. Specimen: PBMCs. These receptors originate from a woman aged 18-30 years in good health and CMV-seronegative.

The DNA for the CDR3 is TGTGCCAGTAGCGGTAACCTGGACAGTAATGAGCAGTTCTTC. This encodes CASSGNLDSNEQFF. The chain recombines TRBV19 with TRBJ2-1, with a possible D match to TRBD1 (6 bases). There are 14 residues in the CDR3. Between the trimmed V and J ends, which lost 6 bases and 7 bases, there was a span of 16 bases. Germline V gene sequence: CDR1 LNHDA, CDR2 SQIVND (reference sequence).

The chain is built from TRBV15 and TRBJ2-1; 16 bases fit TRBD2. V was pared by 0 bases and J by 4 bases, with 3 bases of the junction left unmatched. From germline, CDR1 is LNHNV and CDR2 YYDKDF (reference sequence). The CDR3 consists of 18 residues. This chain's CDR3 is CATSRDPGLAGGYNEQFF. The CDR3 nucleotides read TGTGCCACCAGCAGAGATCCGGGACTAGCGGGGGGGTACAATGAGCAGTTCTTC.

This clone is a singleton in its sample. The chain carries TRBV9 and TRBJ2-7; 7 bases are shared with TRBD1. CDR1 is SGDLS, CDR2 YYNGEE, per germline. The V and J ends lost 1 base and 5 bases, in that order; junction bases with no gene match: 6. This CDR3 comprises 14 residues. The CDR3 here is CASSVTITGDEQYF. CDR3 bases: TGTGCCAGCAGCGTAACTATCACAGGGGACGAGCAGTACTTC. Based on the CDR3 plus reference TRBV9 and TRBJ2-7, the full variable domain is DSGVTQTPKHLITATGQRVTLRCSPRSGDLSVYWYQQSLDQGLQFLIQYYNGEERAKGNILERFSAQQFPDLHSELNLSSLELGDSALYFCASSVTITGDEQYFGPGTRLTVT.

This clone was picked up one time. The CDR3 region has the DNA TGCAGCGTTGGCGGTGGCGGAAACACCATATATTTT. It encodes CSVGGGGNTIYF. V and J are TRBV29-1 and TRBJ1-3; D remains unclear. In germline, CDR1 is SQVTM, CDR2 ANQGSEA. CDR3 length: 12 residues. The V end lost 4 bases, the J end lost 4 bases, and 8 bases lay between the germline ends.

The chain recombines TRBV7-3 with TRBJ2-3; D is possibly TRBD1 (5 bases). CDR3 size: 15 residues. Trimming cost V 2 bases and J 0 bases, with 9 bases left between them. Germline V gives CDR1 SGHTA, CDR2 FQGTGA. The DNA of the CDR3 is TGTGCCAGCAGCTTACAGGGTGGGAGCACAGATACGCAGTATTTT. Encoded protein: CASSLQGGSTDTQYF.

This sequence joins TRBV18 and TRBJ2-7; D is unresolved. The CDR3 is made up of 13 amino acids. CDR1 KGHSH and CDR2 LQKENI come from the germline V gene. Trimming pared 0 bases from V and 7 bases from J, leaving 10 bases between. As DNA, the CDR3 is TGTGCCAGCTCACCACCATGGATCGGGGAGCAGTACTTC. Translating gives CASSPPWIGEQYF.

The V gene is TRBV5-1, the J gene TRBJ2-7, with TRBD1 matching 7 bases. Germline V gene sequence: CDR1 SGHRS, CDR2 YFSETQ. This CDR3 has 14 amino acids. V lost 3 bases and J lost 1; bases outside the gene matches: 4. This CDR3 is CASSSSTGSYEQYF. The CDR3 coding sequence is TGCGCCAGCAGCTCGTCGACAGGGTCCTACGAGCAGTACTTC.

V gene TRBV6-5 combines with J gene TRBJ2-2; tentatively, D is TRBD2 (6 bases). V lost 6 bases and J lost 4, with 15 bases in between. The CDR3 contains 15 residues. Germline V CDR1 and CDR2: MNHEY, SVGAGI. The CDR3 coding sequence is TGTGCCAGCAGCCTCATCGCGGGAAGCACCGGGGAGCTGTTTTTT. This translates into CASSLIAGSTGELFF.

The chain couples TRBV15 to TRBJ2-5; 7 bases fit TRBD2. The CDR3 covers 14 residues. With 0 bases clipped from V and 5 bases from J, the junction kept 3 bases outside the gene matches. The germline gives CDR1 LNHNV, CDR2 YYDKDF (reference sequence). The CDR3: CATSRDKGGETQYF. CDR3 sequence (DNA): TGTGCCACCAGCAGAGATAAGGGAGGGGAGACCCAGTACTTC.

This clone was seen a single time. The rearrangement links TRBV6-6 to TRBJ2-2; the match to TRBD2 covers 12 bases. CDR1 is MNHNY and CDR2 is SVGAGI in the germline V gene (reference sequence). This CDR3 spans 15 amino acids. V was clipped by 6 bases and J by 5 bases; unmatched bases: 4. In DNA, the CDR3 is TGTGCCAGCAGCCAACTAGCGGGGGGAACCGGGGAGCTGTTTTTT. Translated, it gives CASSQLAGGTGELFF.

Comment on this clone: This specimen includes other DNA sequences encoding the same CDR3. This CDR3 reads CASSPGTGEAFF. In DNA, the CDR3 is TGTGCCAGCTCACCCGGGACAGGGGAAGCTTTCTTT. The gene calls are TRBV18 and TRBJ1-1; 9 bases are shared with TRBD1. The V gene end was trimmed by 3 bases and the J gene end by 8 bases; junction bases not matched to a gene: 1. The CDR3 consists of 12 residues. The germline gives CDR1 KGHSH, CDR2 LQKENI.

This rearrangement joins TRBV4-1 to TRBJ1-4; 7 positions agree with TRBD1. Looked up from germline, CDR1 is MGHRA and CDR2 is YSYEKL. This CDR3 comprises 12 residues. With 3 bases clipped from V and 13 bases from J, the junction kept 5 bases outside the gene matches. The CDR3 DNA reads TGCGCCAGCAGCCAGGTTCAGGGGGGACTGTTTTTT. Translating gives CASSQVQGGLFF.